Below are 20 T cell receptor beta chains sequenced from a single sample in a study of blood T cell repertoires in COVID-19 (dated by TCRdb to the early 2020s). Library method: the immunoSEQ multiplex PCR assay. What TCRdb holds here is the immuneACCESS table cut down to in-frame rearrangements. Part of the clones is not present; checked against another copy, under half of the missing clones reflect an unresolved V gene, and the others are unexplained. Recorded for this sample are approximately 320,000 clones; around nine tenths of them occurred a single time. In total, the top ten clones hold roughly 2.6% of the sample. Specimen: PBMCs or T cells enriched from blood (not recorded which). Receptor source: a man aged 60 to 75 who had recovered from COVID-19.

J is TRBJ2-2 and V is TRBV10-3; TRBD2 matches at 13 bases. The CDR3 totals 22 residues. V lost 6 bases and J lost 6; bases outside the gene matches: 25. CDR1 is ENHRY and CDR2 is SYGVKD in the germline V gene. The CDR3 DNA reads TGTGCCATCAGAAAGTACTCTACTAGCGGGGGGGCCAGAGGCCTCCTCTCCGGGGAGCTGTTTTTT. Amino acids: CAIRKYSTSGGARGLLSGELFF.

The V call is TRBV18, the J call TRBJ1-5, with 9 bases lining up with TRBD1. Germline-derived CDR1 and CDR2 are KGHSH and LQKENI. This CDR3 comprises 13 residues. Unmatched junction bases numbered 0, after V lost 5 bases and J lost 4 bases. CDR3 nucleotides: TGTGCCAGCTCAGGGACAGGGAATCAGCCCCAGCATTTT. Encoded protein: CASSGTGNQPQHF.

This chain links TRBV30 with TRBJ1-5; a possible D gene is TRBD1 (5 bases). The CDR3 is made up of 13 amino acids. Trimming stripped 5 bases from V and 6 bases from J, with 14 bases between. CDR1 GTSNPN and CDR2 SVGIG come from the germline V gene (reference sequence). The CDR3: CAWGGGAGQPQHF. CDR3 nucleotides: TGTGCCTGGGGGGGAGGGGCCGGTCAGCCCCAGCATTTT.

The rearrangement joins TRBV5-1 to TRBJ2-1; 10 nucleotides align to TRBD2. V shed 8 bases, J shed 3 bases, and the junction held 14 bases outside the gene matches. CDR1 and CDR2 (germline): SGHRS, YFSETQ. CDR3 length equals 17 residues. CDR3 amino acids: CASTSGTLRGHYNEQFF. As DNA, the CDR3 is TGCGCCAGTACTAGCGGGACCCTCAGGGGCCACTACAATGAGCAGTTCTTC.

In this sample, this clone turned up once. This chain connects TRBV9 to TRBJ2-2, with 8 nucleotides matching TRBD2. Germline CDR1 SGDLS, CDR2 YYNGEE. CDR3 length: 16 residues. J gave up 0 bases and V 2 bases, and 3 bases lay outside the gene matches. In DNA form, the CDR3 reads TGTGCCAGCAGCGTCATAGCGGGGCCGAACACCGGGGAGCTGTTTTTT. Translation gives CASSVIAGPNTGELFF.

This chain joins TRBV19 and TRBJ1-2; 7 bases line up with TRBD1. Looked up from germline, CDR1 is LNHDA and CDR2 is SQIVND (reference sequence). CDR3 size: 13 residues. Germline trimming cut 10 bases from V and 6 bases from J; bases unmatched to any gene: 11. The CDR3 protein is CAIADRTFHGYTF. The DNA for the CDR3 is TGTGCCATTGCGGACAGGACCTTTCATGGCTACACCTTC.

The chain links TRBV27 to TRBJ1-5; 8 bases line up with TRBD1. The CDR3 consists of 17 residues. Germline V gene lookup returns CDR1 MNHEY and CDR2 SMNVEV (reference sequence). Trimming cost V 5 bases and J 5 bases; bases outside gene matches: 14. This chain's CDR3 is CASSLDSRTGIDQPQHF. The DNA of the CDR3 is TGTGCCAGCAGTCTTGATTCGAGGACAGGGATCGATCAGCCCCAGCATTTT.

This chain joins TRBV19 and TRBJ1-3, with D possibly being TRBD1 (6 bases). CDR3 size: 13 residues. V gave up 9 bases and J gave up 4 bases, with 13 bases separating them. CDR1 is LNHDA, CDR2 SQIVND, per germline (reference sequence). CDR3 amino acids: CASNRDSGNTIYF. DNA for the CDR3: TGTGCCAGCAACAGGGATTCCGGAAACACCATATATTTT.

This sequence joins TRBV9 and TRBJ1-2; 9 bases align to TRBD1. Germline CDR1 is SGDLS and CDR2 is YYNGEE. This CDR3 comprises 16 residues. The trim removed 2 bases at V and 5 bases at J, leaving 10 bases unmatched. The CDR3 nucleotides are TGTGCCAGCAGCGTTTCCGGACAGGGGCGAGGTTATGGCTACACCTTC. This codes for CASSVSGQGRGYGYTF.

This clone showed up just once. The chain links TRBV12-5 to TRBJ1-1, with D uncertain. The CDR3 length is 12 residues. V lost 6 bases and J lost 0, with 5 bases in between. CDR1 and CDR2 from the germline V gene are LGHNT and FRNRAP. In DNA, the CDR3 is TGTGCTAGTGGCCCTATGAACACTGAAGCTTTCTTT. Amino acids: CASGPMNTEAFF.

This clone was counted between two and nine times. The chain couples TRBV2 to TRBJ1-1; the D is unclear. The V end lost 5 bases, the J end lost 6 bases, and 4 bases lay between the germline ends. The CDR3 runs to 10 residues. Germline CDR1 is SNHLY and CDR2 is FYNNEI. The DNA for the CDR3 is TGTGCCAGCAGTCCGTCTGAAGCTTTCTTT. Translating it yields CASSPSEAFF.

The CDR3 nucleotides are TGTGCCAGCAGCCAAGGTGGGCAGGGGAGCTCCTACGAGCAGTACTTC. It yields the protein CASSQGGQGSSYEQYF. The rearrangement uses TRBV14 and TRBJ2-7, with D possibly TRBD1 on 6 matching bases. This CDR3 has 16 residues. V shed 1 base and J shed 0 bases, with 13 bases lying between them. Germline CDR1 reads SGHDN; CDR2 reads FVKESK.

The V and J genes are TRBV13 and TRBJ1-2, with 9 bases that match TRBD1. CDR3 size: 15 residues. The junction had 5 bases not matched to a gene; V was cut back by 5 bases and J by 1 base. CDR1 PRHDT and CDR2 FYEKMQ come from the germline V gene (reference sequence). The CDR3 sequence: CASSRGTGINYGYTF. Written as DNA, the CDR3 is TGTGCCAGCAGCCGGGGGACAGGGATTAACTATGGCTACACCTTC.

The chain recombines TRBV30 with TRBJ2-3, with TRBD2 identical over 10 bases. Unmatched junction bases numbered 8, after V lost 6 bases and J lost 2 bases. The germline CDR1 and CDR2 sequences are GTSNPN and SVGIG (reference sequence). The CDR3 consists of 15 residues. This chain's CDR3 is CACMLAGVPTDTQYF. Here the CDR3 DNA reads TGTGCCTGCATGCTAGCGGGAGTCCCCACAGATACGCAGTATTTT.

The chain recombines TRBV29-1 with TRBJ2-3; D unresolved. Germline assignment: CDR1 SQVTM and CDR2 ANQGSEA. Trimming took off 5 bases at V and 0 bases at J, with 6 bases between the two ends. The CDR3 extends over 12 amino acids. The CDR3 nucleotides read TGCAGCGTTCGCACTAGCACAGATACGCAGTATTTT. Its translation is CSVRTSTDTQYF.

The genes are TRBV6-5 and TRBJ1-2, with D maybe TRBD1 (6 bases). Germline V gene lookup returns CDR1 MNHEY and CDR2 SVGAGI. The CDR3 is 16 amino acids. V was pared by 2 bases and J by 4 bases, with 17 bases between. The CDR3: CASSYTLNRDLYGYTF. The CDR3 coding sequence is TGTGCCAGCAGTTACACCCTCAACAGGGACCTCTATGGCTACACCTTC.

The CDR3 sequence is CASSKASGSGVQTQYF. DNA for the CDR3: TGTGCCAGCAGCAAAGCTTCGGGTTCCGGCGTCCAGACCCAGTACTTC. The chain joins TRBV9 to TRBJ2-5; no firm D call. This CDR3 spans 16 amino acids. The ends were cut back, 4 bases at V and 6 bases at J, with 22 bases in the middle. The germline gives CDR1 SGDLS, CDR2 YYNGEE.

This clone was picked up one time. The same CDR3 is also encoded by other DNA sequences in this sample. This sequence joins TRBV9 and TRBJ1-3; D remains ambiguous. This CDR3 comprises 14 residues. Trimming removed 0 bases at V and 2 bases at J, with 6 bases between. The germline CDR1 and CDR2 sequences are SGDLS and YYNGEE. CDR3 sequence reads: CASSVGGTGNTIYF. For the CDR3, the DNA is TGTGCCAGCAGCGTAGGAGGGACTGGAAACACCATATATTTT.

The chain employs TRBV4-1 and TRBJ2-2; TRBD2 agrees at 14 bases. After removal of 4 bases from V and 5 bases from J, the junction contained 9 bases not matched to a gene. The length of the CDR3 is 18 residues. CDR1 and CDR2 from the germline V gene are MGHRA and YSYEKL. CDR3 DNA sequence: TGCGCCAGCAGCCGAACGGGACTAGCGGGAGATCGTACCGGGGAGCTGTTTTTT. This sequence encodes CASSRTGLAGDRTGELFF.

DNA of the CDR3: TGTGCCACCAGCAGAGGCCGTACGGGATTTTATAATTCACCCCTCCACTTT. Translation: CATSRGRTGFYNSPLHF. The genes are TRBV15 and TRBJ1-6, with no clear D. CDR1 is LNHNV and CDR2 is YYDKDF in the germline V gene (reference sequence). Trimming left V 1 base short and J 4 bases short, with 14 bases between. This CDR3 contains 17 residues.